This T cell receptor (beta chain) is drawn from a study of cytomegalovirus exposure and HLA in healthy donors. Broader study findings: Cytomegalovirus status, reportedly, was diagnosed with high specificity and sensitivity by the classifier.

Comments on this clone: Its antigen is not known.

The assay was immunoSEQ multiplex PCR, and TCRdb's table has in-frame clones only and misses some. The sample shows over 200,000 clones, roughly 91% of them seen only once. This TCR was sampled from a woman under 40 in good health and CMV-seronegative. Sequencing was carried out using PBMCs.

The chain's CDR3 is CASSVVVSAYNEQFF. The CDR3 DNA is TGTGCCAGCAGCGTAGTCGTCAGCGCCTACAATGAGCAGTTCTTC. The rearrangement uses TRBV9 and TRBJ2-1; D remains unclear. Trimming removed 0 bases at V and 2 bases at J, with 9 bases between. Germline CDR1 is SGDLS and CDR2 is YYNGEE. This CDR3 is 15 amino acids long. The whole variable domain, filled in from reference TRBV9 and TRBJ2-1, reads DSGVTQTPKHLITATGQRVTLRCSPRSGDLSVYWYQQSLDQGLQFLIQYYNGEERAKGNILERFSAQQFPDLHSELNLSSLELGDSALYFCASSVVVSAYNEQFFGPGTRLTVL.